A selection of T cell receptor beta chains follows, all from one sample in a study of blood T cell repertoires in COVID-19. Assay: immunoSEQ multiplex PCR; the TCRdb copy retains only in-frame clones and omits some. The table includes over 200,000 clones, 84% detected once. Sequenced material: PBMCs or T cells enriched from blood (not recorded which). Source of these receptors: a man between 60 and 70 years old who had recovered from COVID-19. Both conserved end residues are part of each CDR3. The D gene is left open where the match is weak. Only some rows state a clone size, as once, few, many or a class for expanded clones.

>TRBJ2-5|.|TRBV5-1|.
TGCGCCAGCAGCTTGGGACAGCAAGAGACCCAGTACTTC
CASSLGQQETQYF
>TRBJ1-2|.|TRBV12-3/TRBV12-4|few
TGTGCCAGCCCGCGGGCGGACTATGGCTACACCTTC
CASPRADYGYTF
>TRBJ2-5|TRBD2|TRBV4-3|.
TGCGCCAGCAGCCAAGGAGCGGGGGGGAAACCGTACCAAGAGACCCAGTACTTC
CASSQGAGGKPYQETQYF
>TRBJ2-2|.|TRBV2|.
TGTGCCAGCAGTGGGCAGGGGGGAACCGGGGAGCTGTTTTTT
CASSGQGGTGELFF
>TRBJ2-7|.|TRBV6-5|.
TGTGCCAGCCGAGTCGGAGGGAACGAGCAGTACTTC
CASRVGGNEQYF
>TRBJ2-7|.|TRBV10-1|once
TGCGCCAGCATGGACAGTTCTACGAAGCAGTACTTC
CASMDSSTKQYF
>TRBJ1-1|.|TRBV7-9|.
TGTGCCAGCAGCCCGCGGGGGGCGCATGGCACTGAAGCTTTCTTT
CASSPRGAHGTEAFF
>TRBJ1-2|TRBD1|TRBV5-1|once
TGCGCCAGCAGCCCCCCGGGACAGGGGGGCTCTGGCTACACCTTC
CASSPPGQGGSGYTF
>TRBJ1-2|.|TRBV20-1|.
TGCAGTGCTAGTGGTCAGATCGGCTACACCTTC
CSASGQIGYTF
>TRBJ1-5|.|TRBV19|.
TGTGCCAGTAGTATGGGGAGGGCGTTCGGTCAGCCCCAGCATTTT
CASSMGRAFGQPQHF
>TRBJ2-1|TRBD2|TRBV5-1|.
TGCGCCAGCAGCGTGGCCGGGACTAGCGGGGTCAATGAGCAGTTCTTC
CASSVAGTSGVNEQFF
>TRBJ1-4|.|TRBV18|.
TGTGCCAGCTCACCACGGGCGACAACTAATGAAAAACTGTTTTTT
CASSPRATTNEKLFF
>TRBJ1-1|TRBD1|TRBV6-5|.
TGTGCCAGCAGTTACTCACAGGGGTATACTGAAGCTTTCTTT
CASSYSQGYTEAFF
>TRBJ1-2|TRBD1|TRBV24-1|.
TGTGCCACCAGTGACACGACAGGGGGCCAAGGCTATGGCTACACCTTC
CATSDTTGGQGYGYTF
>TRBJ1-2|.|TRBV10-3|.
TGTGCCACCCGTGAAGGGGACTATGGCTACACCTTC
CATREGDYGYTF
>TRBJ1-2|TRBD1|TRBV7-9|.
TGTGCCAGCAGCTGGGGGACAGGGGCTTATGGCTACACCTTC
CASSWGTGAYGYTF
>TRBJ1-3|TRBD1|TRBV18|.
TGTGCCAGCTCATCCGAAGCCGGGACAGATGGAAACACCATATATTTT
CASSSEAGTDGNTIYF
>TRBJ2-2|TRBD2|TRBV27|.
TGTGCCAGCAGTACCCGGGGGGGGCGTAACACCGGGGAGCTGTTTTTT
CASSTRGGRNTGELFF
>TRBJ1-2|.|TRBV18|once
TGTGCCAGCTCACCTACAGTGGACTATGGCTACACCTTC
CASSPTVDYGYTF
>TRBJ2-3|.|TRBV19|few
TGTGCCAGTAGTATCGGGCGGGGTCACACAGATACGCAGTATTTT
CASSIGRGHTDTQYF
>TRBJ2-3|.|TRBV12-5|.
TGTGCCGCAATGAGCCCCCTCACAGATACGCAGTATTTT
CAAMSPLTDTQYF
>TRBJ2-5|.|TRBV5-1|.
TGCGCCAGCAGCTTGGGGATACTGGACACGGTACAAGAGACCCAGTACTTC
CASSLGILDTVQETQYF
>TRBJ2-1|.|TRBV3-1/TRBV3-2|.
TGTGCCAGCAGCCAAGGACATAGGCAGTTCTTC
CASSQGHRQFF
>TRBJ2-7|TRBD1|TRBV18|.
TGTGCCAGCTCACCAGAGACAGGGGGTTTCGAGCAGTACTTC
CASSPETGGFEQYF
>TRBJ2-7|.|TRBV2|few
TGTGCCAGCACCCTAGGACGGACTACCTACGAGCAGTACTTC
CASTLGRTTYEQYF
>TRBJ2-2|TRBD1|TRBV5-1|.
TGCGCCAGCAGCTTGGCCCTGACAGGGTTTGACACCGGGGAGCTGTTTTTT
CASSLALTGFDTGELFF
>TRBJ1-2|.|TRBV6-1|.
TGTGCCAGCAGTGAATACAGCGGGACTCGAGGCTACACCTTC
CASSEYSGTRGYTF
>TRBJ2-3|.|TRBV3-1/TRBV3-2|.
TGTGCCAGCAGCCAAGTCCAGGGCAAAGATACGCAGTATTTT
CASSQVQGKDTQYF
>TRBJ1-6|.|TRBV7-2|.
TGTGCCAGCAGCCATTCATCCTCACCCCTCCACTTT
CASSHSSSPLHF
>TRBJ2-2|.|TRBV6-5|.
TGTGCCAGCAGTCCCTTCAGGGCGAACACCGGGGAGCTGTTTTTT
CASSPFRANTGELFF
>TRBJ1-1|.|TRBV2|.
TGTGCCAGCAGTGAAGCGCTTCCAGGGGTCCCGCTTAAAGCTTTCTTT
CASSEALPGVPLKAFF
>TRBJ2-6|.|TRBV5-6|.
TGTGCCAGCAGCTTGGGACACCTCTCTGGGGCCAACGTCCTGACTTTC
CASSLGHLSGANVLTF
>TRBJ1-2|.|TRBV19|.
TGTGCCAGTAGTACTGGGGACTGGTATGGGAACTATGGCTACACCTTC
CASSTGDWYGNYGYTF
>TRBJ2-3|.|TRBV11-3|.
TGTGCCAGCAGCTTTTCTAAGGGGGGGAGCACAGATACGCAGTATTTT
CASSFSKGGSTDTQYF
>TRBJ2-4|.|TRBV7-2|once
TGTGCCAGCAGCTCTGGACTGACCCGGGGGTACTTC
CASSSGLTRGYF
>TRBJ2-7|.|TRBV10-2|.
TGCGCCAGCAGTGAGCCCGGTTGGTCGAGGCACGAGCAGTACTTC
CASSEPGWSRHEQYF
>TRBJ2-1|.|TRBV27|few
TGTGCCAGCAGTTATACATTCTCCTACAATGAGCAGTTCTTC
CASSYTFSYNEQFF
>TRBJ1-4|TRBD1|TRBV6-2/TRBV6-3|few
TGTGCCAGCAGTACTGGGACAGGCTATTTTGAAAAACTGTTTTTT
CASSTGTGYFEKLFF
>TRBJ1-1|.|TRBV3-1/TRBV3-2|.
TGTGCCAGCAGCGCAGACACTAGTAACACTGAAGCTTTCTTT
CASSADTSNTEAFF
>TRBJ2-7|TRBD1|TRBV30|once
TGTGCCTCGCACCCTGGGACAGGGTTGTCTCACGAGCAGTACTTC
CASHPGTGLSHEQYF
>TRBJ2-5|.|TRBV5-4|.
TGTGCCAGCAGCTTGTCGGGGGTCCAAGAGACCCAGTACTTC
CASSLSGVQETQYF
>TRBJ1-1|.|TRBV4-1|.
TGCGCCAGCAGCCAAGAATCGCGGGCCCTACAGATGAACACTGAAGCTTTCTTT
CASSQESRALQMNTEAFF
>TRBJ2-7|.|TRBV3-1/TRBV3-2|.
TGTGCCAGCGGCCTCAGGGCAGGGCCCTACGAGCAGTACTTC
CASGLRAGPYEQYF
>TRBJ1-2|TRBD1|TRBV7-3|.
TGTGCCAGCAGCCCGGGACAGGGGCGCGGCTATGGCTACACCTTC
CASSPGQGRGYGYTF
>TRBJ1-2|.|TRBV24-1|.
TGTGCCACCAGTGACAGTAACAACTATGGCTACACCTTC
CATSDSNNYGYTF
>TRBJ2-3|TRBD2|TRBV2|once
TGTGCCAGCAGGGCCCCGGGGGGACGGGTAGATACGCAGTATTTT
CASRAPGGRVDTQYF
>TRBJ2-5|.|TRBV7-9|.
TGTGCCAGCAGCTTAGTTGGCGGCGGCCAAGAGACCCAGTACTTC
CASSLVGGGQETQYF
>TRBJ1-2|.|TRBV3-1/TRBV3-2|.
TGTGCCAGCAGCCAAGTGCACAGTACCAACTATGGCTACACCTTC
CASSQVHSTNYGYTF
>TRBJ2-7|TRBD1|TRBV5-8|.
TGTGCCAGCAGCCCCTGGACAGGCTACGAGCAGTACTTC
CASSPWTGYEQYF